This is a list of T cell receptor beta chains from one sample in a study of T-cell memory formation after mild COVID-19. One entry per CDR3 protein results from TCRdb running MiXCR on the 5' RACE reads. Of 270,000 or so distinct CDR3 sequences detected, about a sixth appear once; the ten largest clones hold more than 20%. The sample consisted of PBMCs or a T cell subset sorted from them (not recorded which). The receptor set was obtained from a man in his late teens or twenties who had mild COVID-19 (a few samples of this study predate the infection). Cell type and time point are not known. Both conserved end residues are part of each CDR3. Each record gives: clone size, V gene, D gene, CDR3 length, J gene, CDR3 protein, CDR3 DNA. D genes are given only for firm matches. Clone size appears in some rows only: once, few, many, or a class for an expanded clone.

size: few; V: TRBV21-1; D: NA; length: 11; J: TRBJ1-1; CDR3: CASSRGMEAFF; DNA: TGTGCCAGCAGCAGGGGGATGGAAGCTTTCTTT
size: NA; V: TRBV7-9; D: NA; length: 12; J: TRBJ2-7; CDR3: CATEGEPYEQYF; DNA: TGTGCCACCGAAGGAGAGCCCTACGAGCAGTACTTC
size: many; V: TRBV12-3/TRBV12-4; D: NA; length: 12; J: TRBJ2-5; CDR3: CASSGTWETQYF; DNA: TGTGCCAGCAGTGGGACGTGGGAGACCCAGTACTTC
size: few; V: TRBV7-6; D: TRBD2; length: 18; J: TRBJ2-2; CDR3: CASSLGGLAALGTGELFF; DNA: TGTGCCAGCAGCTTAGGGGGACTAGCGGCCCTAGGGACCGGGGAGCTGTTTTTT
size: NA; V: TRBV6-6; D: NA; length: 15; J: TRBJ1-4; CDR3: CASREESPGNEKLFF; DNA: TGTGCCAGCAGAGAGGAGAGTCCGGGTAATGAAAAACTGTTTTTT
size: few; V: TRBV5-1; D: TRBD1; length: 12; J: TRBJ2-7; CDR3: CASSLDRERQYF; DNA: TGCGCCAGCAGCCTGGACAGGGAAAGGCAGTACTTC
size: NA; V: TRBV20-1; D: TRBD2; length: 14; J: TRBJ2-3; CDR3: CSATSGGQGDTQYF; DNA: TGCAGTGCGACAAGCGGGGGGCAGGGAGATACGCAGTATTTT
size: NA; V: TRBV4-2; D: TRBD1; length: 14; J: TRBJ1-6; CDR3: CASSPGDSPTPLHF; DNA: TGTGCCAGCAGCCCAGGGGACAGCCCTACACCCCTCCACTTT
size: NA; V: TRBV9; D: TRBD1; length: 13; J: TRBJ1-4; CDR3: CASSVDRGEKLFF; DNA: TGTGCCAGCAGCGTGGACAGGGGGGAAAAACTGTTTTTT
size: NA; V: TRBV11-3; D: TRBD1; length: 16; J: TRBJ2-3; CDR3: CASSSFRGQSTNTQYF; DNA: TGTGCCAGCAGCTCCTTTCGGGGACAGTCCACAAATACGCAGTATTTT
size: NA; V: TRBV7-2; D: TRBD2; length: 16; J: TRBJ2-1; CDR3: CASSLAILAGGFEQFF; DNA: TGTGCCAGCAGCTTAGCGATACTAGCGGGGGGCTTTGAGCAGTTCTTC
size: many; V: TRBV5-1; D: NA; length: 13; J: TRBJ2-3; CDR3: CASSSPTTDTQYF; DNA: TGCGCCAGCAGCTCCCCTACCACAGATACGCAGTATTTT
size: NA; V: TRBV12-3/TRBV12-4; D: NA; length: 15; J: TRBJ1-5; CDR3: CASSLGGTLNQPQHF; DNA: TGTGCCAGCAGTTTAGGAGGGACGCTAAATCAGCCCCAGCATTTT
size: NA; V: TRBV29-1; D: TRBD1; length: 12; J: TRBJ1-1; CDR3: CSVTQGNPEAFF; DNA: TGCAGCGTTACACAGGGGAACCCTGAAGCTTTCTTT
size: few; V: TRBV29-1; D: NA; length: 14; J: TRBJ2-2; CDR3: CSVPHGHSTGELFF; DNA: TGCAGCGTTCCACACGGACACTCAACCGGGGAGCTGTTTTTT
size: NA; V: TRBV5-1; D: NA; length: 14; J: TRBJ1-1; CDR3: CASMAGASRTEAFF; DNA: TGCGCCAGCATGGCAGGGGCTAGCCGCACTGAAGCTTTCTTT
size: NA; V: TRBV5-4; D: TRBD1; length: 16; J: TRBJ2-2; CDR3: CASSFGGTGYTGELFF; DNA: TGTGCCAGCAGCTTTGGCGGGACAGGGTACACCGGGGAGCTGTTTTTT
size: few; V: TRBV5-4; D: TRBD2; length: 15; J: TRBJ2-1; CDR3: CASSSGTSGGVWQFF; DNA: TGTGCCAGCAGCTCGGGGACTAGCGGGGGGGTATGGCAGTTCTTC
size: NA; V: TRBV2; D: TRBD2; length: 15; J: TRBJ2-2; CDR3: CASQRTSSFTGELFF; DNA: TGTGCCAGCCAGAGGACTAGTTCATTCACCGGGGAGCTGTTTTTT
size: NA; V: TRBV2; D: NA; length: 15; J: TRBJ2-2; CDR3: CASKRAGANTGELFF; DNA: TGTGCCAGCAAGCGGGCAGGGGCGAACACCGGGGAGCTGTTTTTT
size: few; V: TRBV7-2; D: TRBD1; length: 14; J: TRBJ2-5; CDR3: CASSSTGSQETQYF; DNA: TGTGCCAGCAGCTCGACAGGGTCCCAAGAGACCCAGTACTTC
size: many; V: TRBV20-1; D: NA; length: 14; J: TRBJ1-2; CDR3: CSARAGFSHYGYTF; DNA: TGCAGTGCTAGAGCCGGGTTTAGTCACTATGGCTACACCTTC
size: NA; V: TRBV4-1; D: TRBD2; length: 17; J: TRBJ2-5; CDR3: CASSSRLAGGVKETQYF; DNA: TGCGCCAGCAGCTCTCGACTAGCGGGGGGAGTGAAGGAGACCCAGTACTTC
size: NA; V: TRBV10-3; D: TRBD1; length: 13; J: TRBJ1-2; CDR3: CAISEGQGNGYTF; DNA: TGTGCCATCAGTGAGGGACAGGGCAATGGCTACACCTTC
size: NA; V: TRBV11-3; D: NA; length: 14; J: TRBJ2-5; CDR3: CASSLDGAGETQYF; DNA: TGTGCCAGCAGCTTAGACGGCGCCGGGGAGACCCAGTACTTC
size: NA; V: TRBV5-1; D: NA; length: 13; J: TRBJ2-3; CDR3: CASSLVSPDTQYF; DNA: TGCGCCAGCAGCTTGGTGTCGCCAGATACGCAGTATTTT
size: NA; V: TRBV20-1; D: NA; length: 11; J: TRBJ2-3; CDR3: CSASTGETQYF; DNA: TGCAGTGCTAGTACCGGGGAGACGCAGTATTTT
size: few; V: TRBV4-1; D: TRBD2; length: 19; J: TRBJ2-5; CDR3: CASSHLAGTSGGAGETQYF; DNA: TGCGCCAGCAGCCACTTGGCCGGGACTAGCGGGGGGGCCGGAGAGACCCAGTACTTC
size: many; V: TRBV2; D: TRBD2; length: 15; J: TRBJ2-3; CDR3: CASSDERGPGDTQYF; DNA: TGTGCCAGCAGTGACGAGCGGGGGCCCGGGGATACGCAGTATTTT
size: NA; V: TRBV3-1; D: NA; length: 16; J: TRBJ1-2; CDR3: CASRQGSMGLDSGYTF; DNA: TGTGCCAGCAGGCAGGGATCGATGGGCCTGGATTCGGGCTACACCTTC
size: NA; V: TRBV19; D: TRBD1; length: 14; J: TRBJ1-2; CDR3: CASSSRDSNYGYTF; DNA: TGTGCCAGTAGTAGCCGGGACAGCAACTATGGCTACACCTTC
size: few; V: TRBV20-1; D: NA; length: 12; J: TRBJ2-7; CDR3: CSAVAQAYEQYF; DNA: TGCAGTGCCGTGGCGCAAGCCTACGAGCAGTACTTC
size: NA; V: TRBV20-1; D: TRBD2; length: 15; J: TRBJ2-2; CDR3: CSVSGGGTNTGELFF; DNA: TGCAGTGTCAGTGGGGGGGGTACGAACACCGGGGAGCTGTTTTTT
size: many; V: TRBV20-1; D: NA; length: 12; J: TRBJ1-3; CDR3: CSARQGGNTIYF; DNA: TGCAGTGCTAGACAGGGGGGAAACACCATATATTTT